Below, 20 T cell receptor beta chains from the same sample are listed, as sequenced in a study of cytomegalovirus exposure and HLA in healthy donors. PCR was performed using 60 Vbeta and 13 Jbeta primers. TCRdb keeps only in-frame clones here, not all; method: immunoSEQ multiplex PCR. The profile shows around 64,000 clones, roughly four fifths of them singletons. Material: PBMCs. The receptors were gathered from a woman aged 30 to 39 in good health and CMV-seropositive.

This sequence joins TRBV30 and TRBJ2-1, with TRBD2 matching 7 bases. The length of the CDR3 is 17 residues. V was clipped by 1 base and J by 2 bases; unmatched bases: 11. The V gene's germline CDR1 is GTSNPN and CDR2 SVGIG (reference sequence). This CDR3 is CAWSGLGGGLTYNEQFF. The CDR3 DNA reads TGTGCCTGGAGTGGGCTTGGGGGAGGGCTCACCTACAATGAGCAGTTCTTC.

The chain employs TRBV7-8 and TRBJ2-5; D possibly corresponds to TRBD1 (5 bases). The CDR3 covers 16 residues. The ends were cut back, 3 bases at V and 3 bases at J, with 17 bases in the middle. Germline loops: CDR1 SGHVS, CDR2 FQNEAQ. Here the CDR3 reads CASSFSLGLVEETQYF. DNA for the CDR3: TGTGCCAGCAGCTTTTCTCTGGGGCTCGTGGAAGAGACCCAGTACTTC.

V and J are TRBV5-6 and TRBJ2-5, with D unclear. The germline V gene has CDR1 SGHDT and CDR2 YYEEEE. The V end lost 1 base, the J end lost 7 bases, and 8 bases lay between the germline ends. CDR3 length: 12 amino acids. The CDR3 nucleotides are TGTGCCAGCAGCTTGTCTGCGGTGACCCAGTACTTC. Encoded protein: CASSLSAVTQYF. The variable domain in full, completed from reference TRBV5-6 and TRBJ2-5, reads DAGVTQSPTHLIKTRGQQVTLRCSPKSGHDTVSWYQQALGQGPQFIFQYYEEEERQRGNFPDRFSGHQFPNYSSELNVNALLLGDSALYLCASSLSAVTQYFGPGTRLLVL.

The chain links TRBV29-1 to TRBJ2-3; 10 bases align to TRBD1. Germline CDR1 reads SQVTM; CDR2 reads ANQGSEA. CDR3 length: 14 residues. V lost 7 bases to trimming and J lost 5 bases; unmatched junction nucleotides: 9. This CDR3 is CSARDRGIIDTQYF. In DNA form, the CDR3 reads TGCAGCGCCCGGGACAGGGGCATTATAGATACGCAGTATTTT.

This chain uses TRBV4-3 with TRBJ2-2, with 8 bases lining up with TRBD2. The ends lost 0 bases at V and 6 bases at J; junction bases unmatched: 6. Germline values: CDR1 LGHNA, CDR2 YSLEER. The CDR3 extends over 16 amino acids. CDR3 residues: CASSQDLAGLSGELFF. CDR3 in DNA: TGCGCCAGCAGCCAAGATTTAGCGGGATTGTCCGGGGAGCTGTTTTTT.

This clone occurred a few times. The chain is built from TRBV5-5 and TRBJ2-5, with a weak D call TRBD1 (7 bases). Germline V gene data show CDR1 as SGHKS and CDR2 as YYEKEE (reference sequence). CDR3 length: 14 residues. The V end lost 4 bases, the J end lost 4 bases, and 14 bases lay between the germline ends. The DNA for the CDR3 is TGTGCCAGCAGCCGGGAGACAGGGCCAGAGACCCAGTACTTC. It codes for CASSRETGPETQYF.

The J gene is TRBJ2-3, the V gene TRBV7-6; 8 bases map to TRBD1. The V segment lost 5 bases and the J segment 0 bases; nucleotides outside the gene matches: 4. The CDR3 extends over 15 amino acids. Germline V gene data show CDR1 as SGHVS and CDR2 as FNYEAQ. The CDR3 sequence is CASSPGGISTDTQYF. In nucleotides, the CDR3 is TGTGCCAGCAGCCCAGGGGGCATTAGCACAGATACGCAGTATTTT.

The chain employs TRBV6-5 and TRBJ2-7; 9 bases agree with TRBD2. CDR3 length: 16 amino acids. Germline V gene sequence: CDR1 MNHEY, CDR2 SVGAGI. J gave up 4 bases and V 2 bases, and 9 bases lay outside the gene matches. This CDR3 is CASSYPLGSGSYEQYF. Written as DNA, the CDR3 is TGTGCCAGCAGTTACCCCTTGGGTAGCGGGAGTTACGAGCAGTACTTC.

V and J are TRBV30 and TRBJ2-7, with a possible D match to TRBD1 (6 bases). The J call is doubtful: the DNA matches TRBJ2-5 better. The CDR3 is made up of 12 amino acids. The germline gives CDR1 GTSNPN, CDR2 SVGIG (reference sequence). Written as DNA, the CDR3 is TGTGCCTGGGAACAGGGAACAAAGACCCAGTACTTC. Encoded protein: CAWEQGTKTQYF.

The chain uses TRBV27 and TRBJ1-2; D gene unclear. Per germline, CDR1 MNHEY and CDR2 SMNVEV (reference sequence). Trimming stripped 3 bases from V and 5 bases from J, with 7 bases between. The CDR3 length is 12 residues. The chain's CDR3 is CASSLSGYGYTF. In DNA, the CDR3 is TGTGCCAGCAGTTTGTCCGGTTATGGCTACACCTTC.

The gene calls are TRBV30 and TRBJ1-1; TRBD1 matches at 8 bases. V shed 3 bases and J 10 bases; nucleotides not matched to a gene: 4. Germline V CDR1 and CDR2: GTSNPN, SVGIG (reference sequence). The CDR3 spans 11 residues. In nucleotides, the CDR3 is TGTGCCTGGAGCGACAGGGGTCGAGCTTTCTTT. Translation gives CAWSDRGRAFF.

The gene calls are TRBV27 and TRBJ2-7, with 9 nucleotides matching TRBD1. The CDR3 has 14 amino acids. Germline values: CDR1 MNHEY, CDR2 SMNVEV (reference sequence). V lost 5 bases, J lost 5 bases, and 7 bases stayed unmatched. CDR3 protein: CASSPRDRVHEQYF. The CDR3 nucleotides read TGTGCCAGCAGTCCCCGGGACAGGGTCCACGAGCAGTACTTC.

The gene calls are TRBV5-8 and TRBJ1-2; TRBD1 might be the D (6 bases). From germline, CDR1 is SGHTS and CDR2 YDEGEE. Trimming shortened V by 1 base and J by 4 bases, and 14 bases separated the two germline ends. CDR3 size: 15 residues. The CDR3 is CASSLPDTGFYGYTF. The CDR3 region has the DNA TGTGCCAGCAGCTTGCCCGATACAGGGTTCTATGGCTACACCTTC.

The chain employs TRBV29-1 and TRBJ1-2; 10 nucleotides align to TRBD1. V shed 2 bases, J shed 8 bases, and the junction held 5 bases outside the gene matches. CDR1 is SQVTM, CDR2 ANQGSEA, per germline. This CDR3 has 13 residues. CDR3 loop: CSVERDRGRGYTF. The CDR3, as DNA: TGCAGCGTTGAAAGGGACAGGGGTAGGGGCTACACCTTC.

The chain recombines TRBV4-3 with TRBJ2-2, with TRBD1 matching 7 bases. Germline CDR1 reads LGHNA; CDR2 reads YSLEER. The trim removed 2 bases at V and 0 bases at J, leaving 6 bases unmatched. The CDR3 loop spans 17 amino acids. CDR3 coding DNA: TGCGCCAGCAGCCAACTCCGGGACAGCGCGAACACCGGGGAGCTGTTTTTT. Amino acid sequence: CASSQLRDSANTGELFF.

The chain recombines TRBV6-1 with TRBJ1-1; D might be TRBD1 (5 bases). Germline V CDR1 and CDR2: MNHNS, SASEGT. The CDR3 is 15 residues long. Trimming stripped 8 bases from V and 1 base from J, with 17 bases between. CDR3 nucleotide sequence: TGTGCCAGCGGAGCCAGGGAGGGTAGGAACACTGAAGCTTTCTTT. Amino acids: CASGAREGRNTEAFF.

The J gene is TRBJ2-3, the V gene TRBV30; maybe TRBD2 (5 bases). In germline, CDR1 is GTSNPN, CDR2 SVGIG (reference sequence). The CDR3 covers 15 residues. With 0 bases removed from V and 2 bases from J, the gap between germline ends came to 12 bases. The CDR3 nucleotides are TGTGCCTGGAGTGTACGCAGCGGCTCCACAGATACGCAGTATTTT. This codes for CAWSVRSGSTDTQYF.

V is TRBV13 and J is TRBJ2-5; D is possibly TRBD1 (6 bases). Germline assignment: CDR1 PRHDT and CDR2 FYEKMQ (reference sequence). V lost 5 bases and J 2 bases, leaving 9 bases between the germline ends. This CDR3 is built from 13 residues. CDR3 DNA: TGTGCCAGCAGCCGGGGACAACAAGAGACCCAGTACTTC. Translation gives CASSRGQQETQYF.

The V and J genes are TRBV5-4 and TRBJ1-2, with D possibly TRBD1 on 5 matching bases. The germline gives CDR1 SGHNT, CDR2 YYREEE (reference sequence). CDR3 length: 18 residues. Trimming took off 3 bases at V and 8 bases at J, with 29 bases between the two ends. As DNA, the CDR3 is TGTGCCAGCAGCTCATATCATCGAACGGACACCCCCGAAGGGGGCTACACCTTC. Amino acid sequence: CASSSYHRTDTPEGGYTF.

The CDR3 here is CASTIRGRTGELFF. The CDR3 DNA follows: TGTGCCAGTACGATCAGGGGACGCACCGGGGAGCTGTTTTTT. The chain couples TRBV19 to TRBJ2-2; the D gene is possibly TRBD1 (6 bases). Germline assignment: CDR1 LNHDA and CDR2 SQIVND (reference sequence). The V end was cut by 7 bases, the J end by 4 bases, with 13 bases between. CDR3 length: 14 amino acids.